The 6 T cell receptor beta chains in this list originate from one sample, sequenced in a study of cytomegalovirus exposure and HLA in healthy donors. Primers: 60 Vbeta forward and 13 Jbeta reverse. The assay was immunoSEQ multiplex PCR, and TCRdb's table has in-frame clones only and misses some. This sample has under 200,000 clones, with roughly 70% found just once. Sequenced input: PBMCs. The receptors were gathered from a woman aged 45-65 years in good health and CMV-seropositive.

This chain joins TRBV27 and TRBJ2-7, with TRBD2 identical over 11 bases. CDR3 length: 17 amino acids. After removal of 0 bases from V and 0 bases from J, the junction contained 4 bases not matched to a gene. Germline V lookup: CDR1 MNHEY, CDR2 SMNVEV (reference sequence). The CDR3 spells CASSLSRLAGTSYEQYF. DNA for the CDR3: TGTGCCAGCAGTTTATCCCGACTAGCGGGGACCTCCTACGAGCAGTACTTC.

The chain combines TRBV9 with TRBJ1-2; 7 nucleotides agree with TRBD1. V shed 3 bases and J 3 bases; nucleotides not matched to a gene: 8. Germline lookup yields CDR1 SGDLS and CDR2 YYNGEE. CDR3 length equals 15 residues. The CDR3 loop reads CASSGDRVNYYGYTF. As DNA, the CDR3 is TGTGCCAGCAGCGGAGACAGGGTAAACTACTATGGCTACACCTTC.

The CDR3 loop is CASSEGGRGMNQPQHF. In DNA form, the CDR3 reads TGTGCCAGCAGTGAAGGGGGCAGGGGTATGAATCAGCCCCAGCATTTT. This rearrangement joins TRBV2 to TRBJ1-5, with TRBD1 as a possible D gene (6 bases). V was pared by 1 base and J by 4 bases, with 14 bases between. The CDR3 extends over 16 amino acids. Germline CDR1 is SNHLY and CDR2 is FYNNEI. Together with reference TRBV2 and TRBJ1-5, the CDR3 gives the full variable domain: EPEVTQTPSHQVTQMGQEVILRCVPISNHLYFYWYRQILGQKVEFLVSFYNNEISEKSEIFDDQFSVERPDGSNFTLKIRSTKLEDSAMYFCASSEGGRGMNQPQHFGDGTRLSIL.

This clone was counted between two and nine times. J is TRBJ2-1 and V is TRBV11-2; 10 nucleotides match TRBD1. The CDR3 sequence is 19 residues long. Germline CDR1 reads SGHAT; CDR2 reads FQNNGV. Unmatched junction bases numbered 12, after V lost 1 base and J lost 3 bases. For the CDR3, the DNA is TGTGCCAGCAGCTTAGCCTCCACCGACAGGGGGCTTTACTACAATGAGCAGTTCTTC. It translates to CASSLASTDRGLYYNEQFF.

This clone has only a few counts. The V call is TRBV27, the J call TRBJ2-1, with D perhaps matching TRBD2 (7 bases). Trimming took off 1 base at V and 8 bases at J, with 12 bases between the two ends. There are 14 residues in the CDR3. CDR1 is MNHEY, CDR2 SMNVEV, per germline (reference sequence). As DNA, the CDR3 is TGTGCCAGCAGTTTATTTGGAGGGGGGGATGAGCAGTTCTTC. As protein: CASSLFGGGDEQFF.

V gene TRBV4-1 combines with J gene TRBJ2-2; TRBD1 might be the D (5 bases). V lost 4 bases, J lost 0 bases, and 12 bases lay in between. In germline, CDR1 is MGHRA, CDR2 YSYEKL. The CDR3 has 16 amino acids. The CDR3 protein is CASSRQIDPNTGELFF. CDR3 nucleotide sequence: TGCGCCAGCAGCCGACAGATAGATCCGAACACCGGGGAGCTGTTTTTT.